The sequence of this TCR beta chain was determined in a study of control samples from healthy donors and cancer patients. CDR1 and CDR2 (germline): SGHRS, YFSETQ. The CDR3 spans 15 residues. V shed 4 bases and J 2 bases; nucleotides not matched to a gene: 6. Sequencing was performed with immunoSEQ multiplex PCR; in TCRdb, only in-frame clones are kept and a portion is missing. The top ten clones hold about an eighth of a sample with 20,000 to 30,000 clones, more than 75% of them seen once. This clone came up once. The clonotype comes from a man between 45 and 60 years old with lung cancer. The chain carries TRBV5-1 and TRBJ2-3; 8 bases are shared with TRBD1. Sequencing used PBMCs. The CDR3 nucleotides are TGCGCCAGCAGCATTCAGGGGGCCCCCACAGATACGCAGTATTTT. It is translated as CASSIQGAPTDTQYF.